This TCR beta chain stems from a study of T cell responses to AZD1222 COVID-19 vaccine. General study findings and limits: Spike-specific TCR breadth and depth rose after two AZD1222 doses. Seropositive status at baseline applied to only six AZD1222 recipients.

This clone was recorded only once. Its cognate antigen is unknown. TCRdb keeps only in-frame clones here, not all; method: immunoSEQ multiplex PCR. The table records approximately 120,000 clones, 75% to 85% of them present only once. V lost 0 bases and J lost 2, with 8 bases in between. This CDR3 is built from 14 residues. The germline CDR1 and CDR2 sequences are SGDLS and YYNGEE. This chain links TRBV9 with TRBJ1-1; no definite D call. The sequenced sample was peripheral blood, obtained 28 days after the second AZD1222 dose. The TCR originated in an adult who received the AZD1222 COVID-19 vaccine. Written as DNA, the CDR3 is TGTGCCAGCAGCGTAGGTACAGCCAACACTGAAGCTTTCTTT. It is translated as CASSVGTANTEAFF.